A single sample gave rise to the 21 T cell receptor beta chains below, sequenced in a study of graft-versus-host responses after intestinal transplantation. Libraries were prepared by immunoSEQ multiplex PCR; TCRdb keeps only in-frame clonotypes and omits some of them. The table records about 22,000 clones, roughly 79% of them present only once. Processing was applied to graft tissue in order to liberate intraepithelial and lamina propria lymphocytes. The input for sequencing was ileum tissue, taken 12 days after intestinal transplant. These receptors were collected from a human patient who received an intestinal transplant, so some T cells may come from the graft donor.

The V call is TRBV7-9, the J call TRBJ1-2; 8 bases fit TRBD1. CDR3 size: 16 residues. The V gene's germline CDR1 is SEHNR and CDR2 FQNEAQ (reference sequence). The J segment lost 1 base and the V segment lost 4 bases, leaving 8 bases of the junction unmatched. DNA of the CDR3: TGTGCCAGCAGCTATCAGACAGGGGCGAGTAACTATGGCTACACCTTC. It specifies CASSYQTGASNYGYTF.

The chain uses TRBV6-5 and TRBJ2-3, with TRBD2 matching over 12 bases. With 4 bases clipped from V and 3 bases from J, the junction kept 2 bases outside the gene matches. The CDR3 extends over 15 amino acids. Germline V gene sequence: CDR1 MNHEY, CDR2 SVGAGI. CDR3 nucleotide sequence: TGTGCCAGCAGTTCCGGGACTAGCGGGACAGATACGCAGTATTTT. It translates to CASSSGTSGTDTQYF.

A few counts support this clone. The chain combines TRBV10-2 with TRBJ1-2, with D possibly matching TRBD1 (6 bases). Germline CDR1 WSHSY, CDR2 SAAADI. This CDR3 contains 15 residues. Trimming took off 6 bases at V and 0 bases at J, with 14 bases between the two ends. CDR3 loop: CASRGPQGANYGYTF. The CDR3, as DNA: TGCGCCAGCAGGGGCCCACAGGGAGCTAACTATGGCTACACCTTC.

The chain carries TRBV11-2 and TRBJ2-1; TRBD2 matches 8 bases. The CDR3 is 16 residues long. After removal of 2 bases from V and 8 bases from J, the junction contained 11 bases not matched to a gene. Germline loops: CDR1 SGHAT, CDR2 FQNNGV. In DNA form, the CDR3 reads TGTGCCAGCAGCTTATTCCGGGGGGGCAGGGTGGATGAGCAGTTCTTC. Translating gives CASSLFRGGRVDEQFF.

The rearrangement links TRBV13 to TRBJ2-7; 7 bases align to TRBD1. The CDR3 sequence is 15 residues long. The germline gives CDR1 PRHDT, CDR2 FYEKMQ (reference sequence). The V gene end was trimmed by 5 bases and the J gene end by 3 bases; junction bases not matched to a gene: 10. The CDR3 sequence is CASSHGRGLIYEQYF. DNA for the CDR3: TGTGCCAGCAGCCATGGTAGGGGGCTGATCTACGAGCAGTACTTC. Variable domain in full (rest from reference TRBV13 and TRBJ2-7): AAGVIQSPRHLIKEKRETATLKCYPIPRHDTVYWYQQGPGQDPQFLISFYEKMQSDKGSIPDRFSAQQFSDYHSELNMSSLELGDSALYFCASSHGRGLIYEQYFGPGTRLTVT.

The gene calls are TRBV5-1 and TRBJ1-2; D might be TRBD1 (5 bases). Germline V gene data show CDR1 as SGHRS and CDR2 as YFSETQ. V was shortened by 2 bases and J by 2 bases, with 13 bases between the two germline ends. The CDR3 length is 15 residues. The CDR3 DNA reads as TGCGCCAGCAGCTTAGGAGGGGAGGGAAACTATGGCTACACCTTC. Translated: CASSLGGEGNYGYTF.

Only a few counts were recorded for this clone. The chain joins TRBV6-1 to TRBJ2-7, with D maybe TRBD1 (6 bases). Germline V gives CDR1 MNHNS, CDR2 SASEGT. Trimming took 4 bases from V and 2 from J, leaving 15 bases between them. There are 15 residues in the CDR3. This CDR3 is CASSATGTSAYEQYF. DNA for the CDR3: TGTGCCAGCAGTGCAACCGGGACATCCGCCTACGAGCAGTACTTC.

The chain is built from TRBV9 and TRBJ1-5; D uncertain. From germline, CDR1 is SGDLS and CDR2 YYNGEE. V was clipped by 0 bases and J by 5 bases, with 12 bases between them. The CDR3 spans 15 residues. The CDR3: CASSVGWHDDQPQHF. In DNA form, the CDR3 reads TGTGCCAGCAGCGTAGGTTGGCATGATGATCAGCCCCAGCATTTT.

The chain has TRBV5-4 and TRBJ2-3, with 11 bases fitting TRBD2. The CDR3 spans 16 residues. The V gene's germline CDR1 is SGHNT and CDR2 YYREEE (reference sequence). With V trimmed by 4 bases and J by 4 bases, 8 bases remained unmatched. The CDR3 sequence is CASSTHLAGGSDTQYF. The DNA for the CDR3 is TGTGCCAGCAGCACCCACCTAGCGGGGGGCTCAGATACGCAGTATTTT.

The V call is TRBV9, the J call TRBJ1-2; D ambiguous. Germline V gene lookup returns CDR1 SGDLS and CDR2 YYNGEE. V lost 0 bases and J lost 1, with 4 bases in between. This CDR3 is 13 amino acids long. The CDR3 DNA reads TGTGCCAGCAGCGTAGACAGTAACTATGGCTACACCTTC. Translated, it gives CASSVDSNYGYTF.

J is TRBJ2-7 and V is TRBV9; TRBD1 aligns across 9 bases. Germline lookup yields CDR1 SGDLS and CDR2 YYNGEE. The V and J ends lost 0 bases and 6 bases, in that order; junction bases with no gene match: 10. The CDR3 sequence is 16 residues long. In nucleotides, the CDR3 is TGTGCCAGCAGCGTAGCCCCAGCGGGACAGGGCAGCGAGCAGTACTTC. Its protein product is CASSVAPAGQGSEQYF.

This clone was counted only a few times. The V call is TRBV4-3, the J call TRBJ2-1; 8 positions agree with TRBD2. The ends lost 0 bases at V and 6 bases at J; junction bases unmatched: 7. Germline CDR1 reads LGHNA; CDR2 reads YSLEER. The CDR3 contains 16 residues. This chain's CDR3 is CASSQDSSGRINEQFF. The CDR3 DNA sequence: TGCGCCAGCAGCCAAGATTCCAGCGGGAGAATCAATGAGCAGTTCTTC.

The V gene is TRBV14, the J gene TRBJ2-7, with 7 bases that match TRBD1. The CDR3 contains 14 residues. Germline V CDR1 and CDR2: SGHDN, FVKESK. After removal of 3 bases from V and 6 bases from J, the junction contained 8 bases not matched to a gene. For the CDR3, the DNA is TGTGCCAGCAGCCAGACAGGGTTCGTAGCCGAGCAGTACTTC. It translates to CASSQTGFVAEQYF.

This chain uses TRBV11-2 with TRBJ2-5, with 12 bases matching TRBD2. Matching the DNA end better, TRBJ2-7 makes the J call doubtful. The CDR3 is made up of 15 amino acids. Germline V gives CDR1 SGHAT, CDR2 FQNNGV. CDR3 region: CASSKTSGGSYEQYF. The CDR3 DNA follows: TGTGCCAGCAGCAAGACTAGCGGGGGCTCCTACGAGCAGTACTTC.

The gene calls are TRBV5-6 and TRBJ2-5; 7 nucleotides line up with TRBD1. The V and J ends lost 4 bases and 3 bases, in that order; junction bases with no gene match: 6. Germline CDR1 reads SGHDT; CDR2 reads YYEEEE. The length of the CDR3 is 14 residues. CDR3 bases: TGTGCCAGCAGCCTGCCGGGGACAGAAGAGACCCAGTACTTC. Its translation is CASSLPGTEETQYF.

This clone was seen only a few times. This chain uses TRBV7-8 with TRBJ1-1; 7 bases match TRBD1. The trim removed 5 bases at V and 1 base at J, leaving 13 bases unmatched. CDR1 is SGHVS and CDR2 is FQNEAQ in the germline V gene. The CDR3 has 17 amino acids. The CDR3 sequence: CASSHPAKGGENTEAFF. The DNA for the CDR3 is TGTGCCAGCAGCCACCCGGCCAAAGGGGGCGAGAACACTGAAGCTTTCTTT.

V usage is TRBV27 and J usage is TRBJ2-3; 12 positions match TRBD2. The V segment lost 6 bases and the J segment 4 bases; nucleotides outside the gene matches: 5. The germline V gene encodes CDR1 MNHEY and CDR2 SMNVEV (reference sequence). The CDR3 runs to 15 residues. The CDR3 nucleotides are TGTGCCAGCAGGACTAGCGGGAGATTCTCAGATACGCAGTATTTT. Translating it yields CASRTSGRFSDTQYF.

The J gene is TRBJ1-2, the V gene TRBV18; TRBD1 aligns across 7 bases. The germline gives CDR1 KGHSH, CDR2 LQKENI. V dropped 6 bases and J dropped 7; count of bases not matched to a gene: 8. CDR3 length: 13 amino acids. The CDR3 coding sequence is TGTGCCAGCTCTCCGGAGGGGGCGGGTGGCTACACCTTC. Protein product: CASSPEGAGGYTF.

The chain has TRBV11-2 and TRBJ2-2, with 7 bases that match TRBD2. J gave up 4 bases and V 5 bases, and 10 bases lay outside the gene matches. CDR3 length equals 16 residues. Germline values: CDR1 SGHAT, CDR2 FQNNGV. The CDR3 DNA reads TGTGCCAGCAGCGCAAACGCGGGAGTGGGCACCGGGGAGCTGTTTTTT. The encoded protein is CASSANAGVGTGELFF.

The CDR3 is CASSQNSGGLYEQYF. CDR3 nucleotide sequence: TGTGCCAGCAGTCAAAATAGCGGGGGTCTCTACGAGCAGTACTTC. The chain carries TRBV6-1 and TRBJ2-7; 9 nucleotides align to TRBD2. In germline, CDR1 is MNHNS, CDR2 SASEGT. V gave up 5 bases and J gave up 3 bases; unmatched junction bases: 8. CDR3 length: 15 amino acids.

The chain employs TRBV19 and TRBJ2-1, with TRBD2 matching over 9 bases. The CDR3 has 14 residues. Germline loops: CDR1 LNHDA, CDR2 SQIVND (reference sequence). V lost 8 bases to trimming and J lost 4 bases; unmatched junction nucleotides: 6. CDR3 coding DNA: TGTGCCAGTCATAGCGGGGGAGATTACAATGAGCAGTTCTTC. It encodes CASHSGGDYNEQFF. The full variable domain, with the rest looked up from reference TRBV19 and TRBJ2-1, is DGGITQSPKYLFRKEGQNVTLSCEQNLNHDAMYWYRQDPGQGLRLIYYSQIVNDFQKGDIAEGYSVSREKKESFPLTVTSAQKNPTAFYLCASHSGGDYNEQFFGPGTRLTVL.